There are a few counts of the clone carrying this TCR beta chain. Its antigen remains unidentified. V lost 2 bases, J lost 1 base, and 11 bases lay in between. Germline CDR1 is SQVTM and CDR2 is ANQGSEA. The CDR3 totals 14 residues. The data derive from a study of T cell repertoires in cytomegalovirus infection. On the study more broadly: Public TCR beta signatures were indicative of both CMV infection and a matching HLA type. Study-wide findings and caveats: Cumulative public TCR beta family frequency identified carriers of CMV plus the relevant HLA. It was HLA-C-restricted CMV-specific TCR beta clonotypes that dominated the response ex vivo.

TCRdb reprocessed the reads via MiXCR and lists one record per CDR3 protein. The data contain about 140,000 distinct CDR3 sequences, roughly 6% of them singletons. This chain links TRBV29-1 with TRBJ2-5; D possibly uses TRBD1 or TRBD2 (5 bases each). This TCR was sampled from a human donor in good health (CMV status not recorded). Some clones in this sample may be carry-over from other donors' samples. Sequencing used PBMCs. The DNA for the CDR3 is TGCAGCGTTGAAACTACCGGGGCCCAAGAGACCCAGTACTTC. Its translation is CSVETTGAQETQYF.